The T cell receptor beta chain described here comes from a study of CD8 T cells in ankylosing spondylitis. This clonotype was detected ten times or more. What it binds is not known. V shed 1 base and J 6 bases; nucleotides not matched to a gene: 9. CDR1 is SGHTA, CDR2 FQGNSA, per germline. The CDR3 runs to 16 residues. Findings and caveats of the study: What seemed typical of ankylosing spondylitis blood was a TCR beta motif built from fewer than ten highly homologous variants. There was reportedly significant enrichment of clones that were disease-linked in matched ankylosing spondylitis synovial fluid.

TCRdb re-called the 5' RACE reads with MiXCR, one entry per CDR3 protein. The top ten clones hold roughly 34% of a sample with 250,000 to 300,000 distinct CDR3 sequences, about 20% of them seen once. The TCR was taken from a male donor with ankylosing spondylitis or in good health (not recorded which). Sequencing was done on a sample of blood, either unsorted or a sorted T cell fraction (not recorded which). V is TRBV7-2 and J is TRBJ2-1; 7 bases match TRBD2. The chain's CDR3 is CASSLVAGVMSNEQFF. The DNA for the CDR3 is TGTGCCAGCAGCTTAGTAGCGGGCGTCATGTCCAATGAGCAGTTCTTC.